What follows are 21 T cell receptor beta chains derived from one specimen sequenced in a study of T cell responses to AZD1222 COVID-19 vaccine. Sequencing was performed with immunoSEQ multiplex PCR; in TCRdb, only in-frame clones are kept and a portion is missing. The sample shows approximately 170,000 clones, approximately 90% of them seen only once. Sequences were derived from peripheral blood, sampled on day 0 of AZD1222 vaccination. Every receptor here comes from an adult in good health.

The chain is built from TRBV19 and TRBJ1-1; D remains unclear. The germline gives CDR1 LNHDA, CDR2 SQIVND (reference sequence). With 4 bases removed from V and 1 base from J, the gap between germline ends came to 10 bases. The length of the CDR3 is 14 residues. The CDR3 DNA sequence: TGTGCCAGTAGTAGCCGAGCAGGGAACACTGAAGCTTTCTTT. Protein: CASSSRAGNTEAFF.

This sequence joins TRBV27 and TRBJ2-7; 10 bases align to TRBD2. This CDR3 region has 19 residues. V lost 3 bases and J lost 4; bases outside the gene matches: 18. Germline values: CDR1 MNHEY, CDR2 SMNVEV (reference sequence). The CDR3 region is CASSFGTSGIGGRLYEQYF. The CDR3 coding sequence is TGTGCCAGCAGTTTCGGCACTAGCGGGATCGGGGGAAGGTTGTACGAGCAGTACTTC.

The J gene is TRBJ2-1, the V gene TRBV3-1 (or the pseudogene TRBV3-2); 8 bases are a match to TRBD2. Germline V gives CDR1 LGHDT, CDR2 YNNKEL (reference sequence). V lost 1 base and J lost 2; bases outside the gene matches: 13. The CDR3 loop spans 19 amino acids. The chain's CDR3 is CASSQAGDFGGLAYNEQFF. The CDR3 DNA is TGTGCCAGCAGCCAAGCAGGGGACTTTGGGGGACTAGCCTACAATGAGCAGTTCTTC.

The V gene is TRBV5-1, the J gene TRBJ2-3; D possibly corresponds to TRBD1 (5 bases). Germline V gene data show CDR1 as SGHRS and CDR2 as YFSETQ. CDR3 length: 14 amino acids. V was pared by 7 bases and J by 2 bases, with 14 bases between. This chain's CDR3 is CASGKQADTDTQYF. DNA for the CDR3: TGCGCCAGCGGTAAACAGGCGGACACAGATACGCAGTATTTT.

This chain links TRBV28 with TRBJ2-7; D might be TRBD1 (6 bases). This CDR3 is built from 15 residues. Per germline, CDR1 MDHEN and CDR2 SYDVKM. V was shortened by 6 bases and J by 4 bases, with 19 bases between the two germline ends. CDR3 amino acids: CASRPTGWPPYEQYF. The CDR3 bases are TGTGCCAGCAGACCAACAGGGTGGCCCCCTTACGAGCAGTACTTC.

This rearrangement joins TRBV12-3 or TRBV12-4 to TRBJ2-3, with D hard to call. With 8 bases removed from V and 10 bases from J, the gap between germline ends came to 16 bases. CDR3 size: 12 residues. CDR3 sequence: CASSYPADAQYF. For the CDR3, the DNA is TGTGCCAGCTCATACCCGGCCGACGCGCAGTATTTT.

The J gene is TRBJ2-3, the V gene TRBV6-4; TRBD2 is a possible D gene (6 bases). Germline CDR1 MRHNA, CDR2 SNTAGT. Trimming shortened V by 0 bases and J by 5 bases, and 12 bases separated the two germline ends. The CDR3 extends over 15 amino acids. CDR3 amino acids: CASSDSRRVGDTQYF. In nucleotides, the CDR3 is TGTGCCAGCAGTGACTCCCGGAGGGTCGGAGATACGCAGTATTTT.

This clone was observed a few times. This chain connects TRBV19 to TRBJ2-3; 9 nucleotides line up with TRBD2. Germline values: CDR1 LNHDA, CDR2 SQIVND (reference sequence). V lost 6 bases to trimming and J lost 6 bases; unmatched junction nucleotides: 10. The CDR3 consists of 15 residues. CDR3 nucleotide sequence: TGTGCCAGTAGGTCCTCAAGCGGGAGGTGGGATACGCAGTATTTT. This sequence encodes CASRSSSGRWDTQYF.

This chain connects TRBV7-6 to TRBJ2-5; 9 bases align to TRBD1. CDR3 length: 15 amino acids. Trimming at V came to 0 bases and at J to 4 bases, leaving 3 bases not matched to a gene. Germline loops: CDR1 SGHVS, CDR2 FNYEAQ. CDR3 in DNA: TGTGCCAGCAGCTTAGCGCCGGGACAGGGAGAGACCCAGTACTTC. Translation: CASSLAPGQGETQYF.

V and J are TRBV7-6 and TRBJ2-1; 10 positions match TRBD1. The CDR3 runs 16 residues. Trimming cost V 1 base and J 3 bases; bases outside gene matches: 3. Germline V gene data show CDR1 as SGHVS and CDR2 as FNYEAQ. The CDR3, as DNA: TGTGCCAGCAGCTTAGGGGACAGGGGTCTCTACAATGAGCAGTTCTTC. This codes for CASSLGDRGLYNEQFF.

The chain employs TRBV11-2 and TRBJ2-7; D perhaps matches TRBD2 (5 bases). The germline V and J ends were trimmed by 6 bases and 2 bases, with 11 bases remaining between them. This CDR3 spans 13 amino acids. Germline CDR1 reads SGHAT; CDR2 reads FQNNGV. The CDR3 protein is CASSKEDPYEQYF. The DNA of the CDR3 is TGTGCCAGCAGTAAGGAGGATCCCTACGAGCAGTACTTC.

This CDR3 reads CASRSSGRYEQYF. The CDR3 DNA sequence: TGTGCCAGCAGATCAAGCGGGAGATACGAGCAGTACTTC. This chain joins TRBV28 and TRBJ2-7; 8 nucleotides align to TRBD2. The CDR3 sequence is 13 residues long. Germline V gene sequence: CDR1 MDHEN, CDR2 SYDVKM. V gave up 6 bases and J gave up 4 bases; unmatched junction bases: 5.

CDR3 sequence reads: CASSFGRGTEAFF. As DNA, the CDR3 is TGTGCCAGCAGCTTCGGCAGGGGGACTGAAGCTTTCTTT. The rearrangement uses TRBV11-3 and TRBJ1-1; 7 bases line up with TRBD1. Looked up from germline, CDR1 is SGHNT and CDR2 is YENEEA. CDR3 length: 13 residues. Trimming cost V 3 bases and J 5 bases; bases outside gene matches: 3.

V usage is TRBV30 and J usage is TRBJ2-2, with TRBD1 matching 8 bases. Germline V gene data show CDR1 as GTSNPN and CDR2 as SVGIG (reference sequence). The CDR3 is 17 amino acids. V trimming: 0 bases; J trimming: 4 bases; junction bases outside the gene matches: 10. The CDR3 spells CAWSVRDRRGVTGELFF. CDR3 DNA sequence: TGTGCCTGGAGTGTACGGGACAGGAGGGGGGTCACCGGGGAGCTGTTTTTT. Full variable domain (rest looked up from reference TRBV30 and TRBJ2-2): SQTIHQWPATLVQPVGSPLSLECTVEGTSNPNLYWYRQAAGRGLQLLFYSVGIGQISSEVPQNLSASRPQDRQFILSSKKLLLSDSGFYLCAWSVRDRRGVTGELFFGEGSRLTVL.

The rearrangement links TRBV14 to TRBJ2-7, with D possibly TRBD2 on 6 matching bases. The CDR3 has 13 amino acids. V was cut by 1 base and J by 6 bases, with 10 bases left in between. The germline CDR1 and CDR2 sequences are SGHDN and FVKESK. The CDR3 nucleotides read TGTGCCAGCAGCCAAGCGGCGGGATTCGAGCAGTACTTC. Translation gives CASSQAAGFEQYF.

This sequence joins TRBV28 and TRBJ2-7, with TRBD1 identical over 7 bases. The CDR3 extends over 13 amino acids. The V gene end was trimmed by 8 bases and the J gene end by 5 bases; junction bases not matched to a gene: 9. Germline V gives CDR1 MDHEN, CDR2 SYDVKM. In nucleotides, the CDR3 is TGTGCCAGCGGAACCATGACAGGGAACGAGCAGTACTTC. The encoded protein is CASGTMTGNEQYF.

The chain uses TRBV4-2 and TRBJ2-1, with 12 bases identical to TRBD2. With V trimmed by 4 bases and J by 0 bases, 13 bases remained unmatched. There are 20 residues in the CDR3. Germline CDR1 reads LGHNA; CDR2 reads YNFKEQ. CDR3 amino acids: CASSREPGLAGRTSYNEQFF. In DNA, the CDR3 is TGTGCCAGCAGCCGGGAACCGGGACTAGCGGGCCGAACCTCCTACAATGAGCAGTTCTTC.

The chain links TRBV5-1 to TRBJ2-1; a weak D match, TRBD2 (6 bases). Germline CDR1 SGHRS, CDR2 YFSETQ. There are 15 residues in the CDR3. V was shortened by 1 base and J by 2 bases, with 10 bases between the two germline ends. As DNA, the CDR3 is TGCGCCAGCAGCTTGTTAGCGGAGGCCTACAATGAGCAGTTCTTC. This sequence encodes CASSLLAEAYNEQFF.

The gene calls are TRBV6-1 and TRBJ1-5, with TRBD1 as a possible D gene (6 bases). CDR3 length: 15 amino acids. V was cut by 0 bases and J by 5 bases, with 11 bases left in between. Germline V gene lookup returns CDR1 MNHNS and CDR2 SASEGT. The CDR3 is CASSEAPRGHQPQHF. The CDR3 bases are TGTGCCAGCAGTGAAGCACCCAGGGGCCATCAGCCCCAGCATTTT.

The CDR3 DNA sequence: TGTGCCACCAGCAGAGCTCGGACACCCGTTTCAAACCTACAGACCGGGGAGCTGTTTTTT. Protein sequence: CATSRARTPVSNLQTGELFF. The V gene is TRBV15, the J gene TRBJ2-2, with D perhaps TRBD1 (5 bases). The germline V gene has CDR1 LNHNV and CDR2 YYDKDF (reference sequence). Deletions cut 1 base from V and 5 bases from J, with 26 bases between. CDR3 length equals 20 residues.

The rearrangement links TRBV6-5 to TRBJ1-2; 7 nucleotides match TRBD1. Germline CDR1 MNHEY, CDR2 SVGAGI. The CDR3 is 14 amino acids. V was pared by 0 bases and J by 4 bases, with 2 bases of the junction left unmatched. The CDR3, as DNA: TGTGCCAGCAGTTACTCACAGGGGATCTATGGCTACACCTTC. Its translation: CASSYSQGIYGYTF.